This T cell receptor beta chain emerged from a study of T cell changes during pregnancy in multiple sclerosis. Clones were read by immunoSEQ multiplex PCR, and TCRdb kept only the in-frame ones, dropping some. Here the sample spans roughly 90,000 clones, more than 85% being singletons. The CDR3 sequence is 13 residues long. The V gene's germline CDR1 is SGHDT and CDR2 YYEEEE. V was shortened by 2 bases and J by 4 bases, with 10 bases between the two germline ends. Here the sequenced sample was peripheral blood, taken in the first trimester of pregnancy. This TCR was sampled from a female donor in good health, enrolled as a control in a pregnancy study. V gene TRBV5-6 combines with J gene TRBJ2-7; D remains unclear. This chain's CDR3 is CASSFTGQYEQYF. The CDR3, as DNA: TGTGCCAGCAGCTTCACGGGTCAATACGAGCAGTACTTC.